This T cell receptor delta chain is from a study of gamma-delta T cells after stem cell transplantation. This clone has only a few counts. TCRdb used CATT to re-call clones from the RT-PCR reads. The sample contains fewer than 4,500 delta-chain clones, 9.5% to 13% of which appear only once. CDR1 and CDR2 from the germline V gene are TVYSNPD and GDNSRS (reference sequence). This CDR3 contains 20 residues. The V gene end was trimmed by 2 bases and the J gene end by 2 bases; junction bases not matched to a gene: 21. The TCR was taken from a human donor. It is not recorded whose cells these are; they may come from a transplant donor. The chain is built from TRDV3 and TRDJ1, with 12 nucleotides matching TRDD3. Sequencing was performed on gamma-delta T cells. In DNA, the CDR3 is TGTGCCTTTTTAGTTTCCGACGTACTGGGGGATACCCAACAAACCGATAAACTCATCTTT. This translates into CAFLVSDVLGDTQQTDKLIF.